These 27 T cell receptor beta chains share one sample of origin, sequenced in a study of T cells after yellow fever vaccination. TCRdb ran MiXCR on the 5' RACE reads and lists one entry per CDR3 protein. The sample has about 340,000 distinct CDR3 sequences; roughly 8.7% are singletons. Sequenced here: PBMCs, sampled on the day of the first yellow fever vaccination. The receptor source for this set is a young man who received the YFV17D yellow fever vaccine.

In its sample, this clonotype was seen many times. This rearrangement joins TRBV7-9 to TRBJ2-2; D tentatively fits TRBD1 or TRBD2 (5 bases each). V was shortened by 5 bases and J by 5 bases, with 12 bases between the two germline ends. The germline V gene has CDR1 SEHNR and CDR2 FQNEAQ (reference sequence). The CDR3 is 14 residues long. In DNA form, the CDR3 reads TGTGCCAGCAGCATTGGGACGCTGACCGGGGAGCTGTTTTTT. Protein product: CASSIGTLTGELFF.

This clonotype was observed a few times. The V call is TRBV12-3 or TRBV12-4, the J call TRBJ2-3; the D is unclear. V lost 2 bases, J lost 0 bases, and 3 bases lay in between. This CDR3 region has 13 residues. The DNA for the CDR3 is TGTGCCAGCAGTTTATTGAGCACAGATACGCAGTATTTT. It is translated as CASSLLSTDTQYF.

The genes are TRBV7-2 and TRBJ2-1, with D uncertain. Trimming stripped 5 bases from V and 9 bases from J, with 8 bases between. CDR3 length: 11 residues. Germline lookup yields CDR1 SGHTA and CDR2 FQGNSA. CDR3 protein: CASSALREQFF. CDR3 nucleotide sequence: TGTGCCAGCAGCGCTCTACGTGAGCAGTTCTTC. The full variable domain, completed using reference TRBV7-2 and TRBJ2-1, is GAGVSQSPSNKVTEKGKDVELRCDPISGHTALYWYRQSLGQGLEFLIYFQGNSAPDKSGLPSDRFSAERTGGSVSTLTIQRTQQEDSAVYLCASSALREQFFGPGTRLTVL.

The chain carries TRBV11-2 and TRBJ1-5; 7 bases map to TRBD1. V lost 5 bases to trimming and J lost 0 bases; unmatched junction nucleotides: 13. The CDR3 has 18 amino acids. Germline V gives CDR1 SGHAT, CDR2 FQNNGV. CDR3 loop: CASSRGTALTHSNQPQHF. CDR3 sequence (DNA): TGTGCCAGCAGCCGCGGGACAGCTCTTACTCATAGCAATCAGCCCCAGCATTTT.

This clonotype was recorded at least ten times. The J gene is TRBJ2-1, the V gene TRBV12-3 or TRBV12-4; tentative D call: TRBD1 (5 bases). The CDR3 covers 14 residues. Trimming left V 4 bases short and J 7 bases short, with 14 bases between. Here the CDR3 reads CASSSGKGRNEQFF. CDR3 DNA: TGTGCCAGCAGTTCAGGGAAGGGTCGGAATGAGCAGTTCTTC.

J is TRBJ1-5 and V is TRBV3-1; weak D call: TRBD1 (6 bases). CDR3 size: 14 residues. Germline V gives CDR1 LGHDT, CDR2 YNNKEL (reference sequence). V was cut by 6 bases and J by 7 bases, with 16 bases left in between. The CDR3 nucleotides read TGTGCCAGCAGTCCTGACGGGGGGCGGCAGCCCCAGCATTTT. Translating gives CASSPDGGRQPQHF.

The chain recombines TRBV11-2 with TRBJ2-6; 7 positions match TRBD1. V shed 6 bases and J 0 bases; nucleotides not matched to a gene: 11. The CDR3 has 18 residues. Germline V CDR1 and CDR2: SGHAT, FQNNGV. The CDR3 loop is CASRSLTGTPSGANVLTF. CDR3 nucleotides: TGTGCCAGCAGATCACTGACAGGGACCCCCTCTGGGGCCAACGTCCTGACTTTC.

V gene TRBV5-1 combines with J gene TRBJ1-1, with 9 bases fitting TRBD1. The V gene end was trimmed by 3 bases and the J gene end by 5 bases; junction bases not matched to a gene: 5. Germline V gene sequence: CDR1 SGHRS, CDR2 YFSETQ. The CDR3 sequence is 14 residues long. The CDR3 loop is CASSWTGESTEAFF. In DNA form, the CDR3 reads TGCGCCAGCAGCTGGACAGGGGAATCTACTGAAGCTTTCTTT.

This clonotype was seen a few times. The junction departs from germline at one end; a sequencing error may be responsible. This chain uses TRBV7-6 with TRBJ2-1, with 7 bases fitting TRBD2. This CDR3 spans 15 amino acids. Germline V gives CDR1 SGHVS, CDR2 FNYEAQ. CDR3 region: CASSPAGRSNNEQFF. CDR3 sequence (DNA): TGTGCCAGCAGTCCAGCGGGGCGCTCCAACAATGAGCAGTTCTTC.

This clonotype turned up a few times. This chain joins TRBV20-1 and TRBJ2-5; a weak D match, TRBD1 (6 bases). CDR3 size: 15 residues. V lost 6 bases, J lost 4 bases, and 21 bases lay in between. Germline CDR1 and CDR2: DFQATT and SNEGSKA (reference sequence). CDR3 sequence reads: CSAYTGQLIGETQYF. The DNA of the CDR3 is TGCAGTGCCTATACAGGACAGCTCATCGGAGAGACCCAGTACTTC.

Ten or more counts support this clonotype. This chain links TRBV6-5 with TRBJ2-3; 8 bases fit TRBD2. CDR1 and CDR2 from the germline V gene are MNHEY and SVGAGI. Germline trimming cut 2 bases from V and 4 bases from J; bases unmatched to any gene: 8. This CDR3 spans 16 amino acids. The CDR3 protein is CASSYEPSGGADTQYF. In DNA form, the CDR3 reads TGTGCCAGCAGTTACGAGCCCAGCGGGGGCGCAGATACGCAGTATTTT.

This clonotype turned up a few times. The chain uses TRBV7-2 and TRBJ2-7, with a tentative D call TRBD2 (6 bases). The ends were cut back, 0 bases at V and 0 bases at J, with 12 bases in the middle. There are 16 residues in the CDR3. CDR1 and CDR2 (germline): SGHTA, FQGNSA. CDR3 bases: TGTGCCAGCAGCTTAGCCTCGGGACTGAGCTCCTACGAGCAGTACTTC. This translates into CASSLASGLSSYEQYF.

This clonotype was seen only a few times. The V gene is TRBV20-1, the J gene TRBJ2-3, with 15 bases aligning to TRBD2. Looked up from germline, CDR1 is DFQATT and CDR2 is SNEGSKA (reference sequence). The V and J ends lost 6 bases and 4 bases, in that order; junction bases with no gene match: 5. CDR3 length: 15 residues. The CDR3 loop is CSAPGLAGGADTQYF. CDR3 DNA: TGCAGTGCCCCGGGACTAGCGGGGGGAGCAGATACGCAGTATTTT.

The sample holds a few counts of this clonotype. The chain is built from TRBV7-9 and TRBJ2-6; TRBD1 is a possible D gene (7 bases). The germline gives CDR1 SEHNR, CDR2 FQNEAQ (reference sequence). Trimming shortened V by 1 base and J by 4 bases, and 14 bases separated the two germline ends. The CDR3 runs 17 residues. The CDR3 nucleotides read TGTGCCAGCAGCTTAGGCGGGACAGTCTCAGGGGCCAACGTCCTGACTTTC. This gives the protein CASSLGGTVSGANVLTF.

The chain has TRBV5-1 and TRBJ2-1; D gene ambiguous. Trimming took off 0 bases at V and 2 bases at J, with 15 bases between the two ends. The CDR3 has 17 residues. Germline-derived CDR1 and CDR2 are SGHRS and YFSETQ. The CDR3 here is CASSLVLTGPAYNEQFF. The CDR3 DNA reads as TGCGCCAGCAGCTTGGTCCTTACCGGGCCCGCCTACAATGAGCAGTTCTTC.

The CDR3 bases are TGTGCCAGCAGAAAACCGGGACAGCACAATGAGCAGTTCTTC. This codes for CASRKPGQHNEQFF. The V call is TRBV7-9, the J call TRBJ2-1, with 7 bases identical to TRBD1. This CDR3 is 14 amino acids long. CDR1 is SEHNR, CDR2 FQNEAQ, per germline (reference sequence). Trimming cost V 6 bases and J 5 bases; bases outside gene matches: 7.

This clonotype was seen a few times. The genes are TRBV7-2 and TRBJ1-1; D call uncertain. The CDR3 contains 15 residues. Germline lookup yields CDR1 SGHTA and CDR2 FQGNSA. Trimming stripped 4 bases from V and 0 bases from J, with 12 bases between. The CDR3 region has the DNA TGTGCCAGCAGCTCCCAATCTGGACTGAACACTGAAGCTTTCTTT. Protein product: CASSSQSGLNTEAFF. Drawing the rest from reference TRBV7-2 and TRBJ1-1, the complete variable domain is GAGVSQSPSNKVTEKGKDVELRCDPISGHTALYWYRQSLGQGLEFLIYFQGNSAPDKSGLPSDRFSAERTGGSVSTLTIQRTQQEDSAVYLCASSSQSGLNTEAFFGQGTRLTVV.

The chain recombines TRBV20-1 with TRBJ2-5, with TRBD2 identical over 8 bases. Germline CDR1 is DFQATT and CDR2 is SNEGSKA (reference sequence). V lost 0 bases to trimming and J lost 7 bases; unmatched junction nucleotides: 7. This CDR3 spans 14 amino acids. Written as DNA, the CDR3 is TGCAGTGCTAGAGACGGCGGGGGGCCGGGGACCCAGTACTTC. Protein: CSARDGGGPGTQYF.

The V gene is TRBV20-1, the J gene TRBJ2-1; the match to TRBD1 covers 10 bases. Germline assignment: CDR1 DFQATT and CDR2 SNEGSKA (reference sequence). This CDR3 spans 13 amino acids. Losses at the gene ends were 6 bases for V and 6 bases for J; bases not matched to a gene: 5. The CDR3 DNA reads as TGCAGTGCACCCGGGACAGGGGTCAATGAGCAGTTCTTC. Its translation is CSAPGTGVNEQFF.

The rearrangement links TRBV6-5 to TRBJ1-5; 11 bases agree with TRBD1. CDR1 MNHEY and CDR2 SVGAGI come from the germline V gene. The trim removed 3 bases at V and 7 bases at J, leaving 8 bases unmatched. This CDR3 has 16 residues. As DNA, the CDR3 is TGTGCCAGCAGTTATCTGGACAGGGGGCTCGAGCAGCCCCAGCATTTT. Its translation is CASSYLDRGLEQPQHF.

CDR3 sequence (DNA): TGCGCCAGCAGCCAAGATCAGACTAGCGGCAGCACAGATACGCAGTATTTT. This codes for CASSQDQTSGSTDTQYF. The rearrangement links TRBV4-1 to TRBJ2-3; 9 bases fit TRBD2. Germline loops: CDR1 MGHRA, CDR2 YSYEKL. V shed 0 bases, J shed 0 bases, and the junction held 4 bases outside the gene matches. The CDR3 sequence is 17 residues long.

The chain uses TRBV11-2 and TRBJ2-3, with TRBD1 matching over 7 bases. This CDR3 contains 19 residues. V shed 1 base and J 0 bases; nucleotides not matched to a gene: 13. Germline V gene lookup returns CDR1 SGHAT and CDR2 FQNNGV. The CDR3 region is CASSLGTIGTVSSTDTQYF. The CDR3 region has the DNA TGTGCCAGCAGCTTAGGGACGATAGGGACAGTCTCTAGCACAGATACGCAGTATTTT. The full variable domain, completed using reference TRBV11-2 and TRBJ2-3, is EAGVAQSPRYKIIEKRQSVAFWCNPISGHATLYWYQQILGQGPKLLIQFQNNGVVDDSQLPKDRFSAERLKGVDSTLKIQPAKLEDSAVYLCASSLGTIGTVSSTDTQYFGPGTRLTVL.

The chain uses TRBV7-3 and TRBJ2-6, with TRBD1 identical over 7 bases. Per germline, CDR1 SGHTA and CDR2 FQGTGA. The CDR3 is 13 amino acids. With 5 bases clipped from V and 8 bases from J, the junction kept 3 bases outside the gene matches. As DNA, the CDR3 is TGTGCCAGCAGCGAACAGGGGTCCAACGTCCTGACTTTC. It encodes CASSEQGSNVLTF. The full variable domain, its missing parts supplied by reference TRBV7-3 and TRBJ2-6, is GAGVSQTPSNKVTEKGKYVELRCDPISGHTALYWYRQSLGQGPEFLIYFQGTGAADDSGLPNDRFFAVRPEGSVSTLKIQRTERGDSAVYLCASSEQGSNVLTFGAGSRLTVL.

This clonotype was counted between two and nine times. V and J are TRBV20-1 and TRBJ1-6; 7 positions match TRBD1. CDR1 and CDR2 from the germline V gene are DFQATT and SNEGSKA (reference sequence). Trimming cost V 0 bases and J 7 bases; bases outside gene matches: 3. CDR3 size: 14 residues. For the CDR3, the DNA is TGCAGTGCTAGAGATAACAGGGGAAATTCACCCCTCCACTTT. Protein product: CSARDNRGNSPLHF.

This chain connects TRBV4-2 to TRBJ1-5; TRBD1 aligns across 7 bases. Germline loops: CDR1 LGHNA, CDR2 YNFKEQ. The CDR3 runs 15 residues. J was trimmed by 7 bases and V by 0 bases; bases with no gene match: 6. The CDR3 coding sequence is TGTGCCAGCAGCCAAGACGACAGGGTTTGGCAGCCCCAGCATTTT. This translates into CASSQDDRVWQPQHF.

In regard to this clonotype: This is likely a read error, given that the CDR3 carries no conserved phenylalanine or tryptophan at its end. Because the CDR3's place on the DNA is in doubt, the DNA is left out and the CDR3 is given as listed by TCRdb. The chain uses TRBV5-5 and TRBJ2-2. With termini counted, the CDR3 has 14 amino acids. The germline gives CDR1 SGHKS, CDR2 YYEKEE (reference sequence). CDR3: CAISLGLVCGELLC.

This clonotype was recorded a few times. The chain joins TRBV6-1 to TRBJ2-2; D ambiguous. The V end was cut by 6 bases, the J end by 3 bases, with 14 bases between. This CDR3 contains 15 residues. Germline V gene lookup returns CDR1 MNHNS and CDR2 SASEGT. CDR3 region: CASSPMIRHTGELFF. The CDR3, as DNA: TGTGCCAGCAGCCCTATGATAAGACACACCGGGGAGCTGTTTTTT.